What follows is one T cell receptor beta chain and its context. Its antigen remains unidentified. The source of the sample is a study of T cell clones after liver transplantation. Turning to the study itself: Liver transplant recipients had immunosuppression withdrawal attempted within 2 years. As an antigen-independent comparator, third-party-reactive TCRbeta sequences came from pre-transplant mixed lymphocyte reactions. Findings and limits, study-wide: Conclusions were preliminary, with small, heterogeneous patient groups. The donor-reactive repertoire was only partly measurable in two subjects, lacking donor cells.

Libraries were prepared by immunoSEQ multiplex PCR; TCRdb keeps only in-frame clonotypes and omits some of them. The sample includes some 80,000 clones, approximately 80% seen only once; the top ten take more than 2%. Trimming shortened V by 5 bases and J by 3 bases, and 10 bases separated the two germline ends. This CDR3 comprises 13 residues. CDR1 is KGHSH, CDR2 LQKENI, per germline. The genes are TRBV18 and TRBJ1-2; D is ambiguous. The clonotype was recovered from a human patient who received a liver transplant. Some T cells may be graft donor cells. The sample was CD4+ T cells from blood, taken about 50 months after liver transplant. The CDR3 DNA sequence: TGTGCCAGCTCATCCCAGGACTACTATGGCTACACCTTC. This translates into CASSSQDYYGYTF.